The 6 T cell receptor beta chains presented below share a single source sample, sequenced in a study of blood T cell repertoires in COVID-19. Produced via immunoSEQ multiplex PCR; TCRdb's table is partial and in-frame only. The table includes some 140,000 clones, roughly 87% detected once. What was sequenced was PBMCs or T cells enriched from blood (not recorded which). The receptors shown here come from a young man who had recovered from COVID-19.

This chain joins TRBV5-1 and TRBJ1-2, with 9 bases fitting TRBD1. The CDR3 sequence is 16 residues long. The V gene's germline CDR1 is SGHRS and CDR2 YFSETQ. The J segment lost 8 bases and the V segment lost 1 base, leaving 12 bases of the junction unmatched. CDR3 loop: CASSLTDRGRPDGYTF. CDR3 DNA: TGCGCCAGCAGCTTGACGGACAGGGGACGGCCCGACGGCTACACCTTC.

The rearrangement joins TRBV28 to TRBJ1-2, with D perhaps matching TRBD1 (6 bases). This CDR3 region has 15 residues. Trimming stripped 1 base from V and 5 bases from J, with 14 bases between. Per the germline V gene, CDR1 is MDHEN and CDR2 is SYDVKM. CDR3 DNA: TGTGCCAGCAGTTTATCATGGGGGCAGACTTATGGCTACACCTTC. It translates to CASSLSWGQTYGYTF.

The chain employs TRBV2 and TRBJ1-1, with TRBD1 as a possible D gene (6 bases). CDR1 and CDR2 from the germline V gene are SNHLY and FYNNEI. Trimming took off 2 bases at V and 7 bases at J, with 11 bases between the two ends. The CDR3 loop spans 13 amino acids. CDR3 amino acids: CASSEQGRSEAFF. The CDR3 DNA sequence: TGTGCCAGCAGTGAACAGGGGCGGAGTGAAGCTTTCTTT.

The CDR3, as DNA: TGCGCCAGCAGCCGCGGAGGAACGTTTAACATTCAGTACTTC. It specifies CASSRGGTFNIQYF. V gene TRBV5-1 combines with J gene TRBJ2-4; TRBD2 is a possible D gene (5 bases). Germline CDR1 and CDR2: SGHRS and YFSETQ. V dropped 4 bases and J dropped 7 bases, with 15 bases sitting between them. The CDR3 consists of 14 residues.

The V and J genes are TRBV5-6 and TRBJ1-6, with D perhaps matching TRBD1 (5 bases). V shed 2 bases and J shed 9 bases, with 15 bases lying between them. Germline V gives CDR1 SGHDT, CDR2 YYEEEE. The CDR3 covers 15 residues. Written as DNA, the CDR3 is TGTGCCAGCAGCTTCGGTCTTCAGGGAAGTTCACCCCTCCACTTT. Protein sequence: CASSFGLQGSSPLHF.

The chain combines TRBV7-9 with TRBJ2-3; D might be TRBD1 (5 bases). The CDR3 spans 14 residues. Germline CDR1 SEHNR, CDR2 FQNEAQ (reference sequence). With 0 bases removed from V and 4 bases from J, the gap between germline ends came to 8 bases. The CDR3 reads CASSLADRADTQYF. The CDR3 DNA reads TGTGCCAGCAGCTTAGCCGACAGAGCAGATACGCAGTATTTT.